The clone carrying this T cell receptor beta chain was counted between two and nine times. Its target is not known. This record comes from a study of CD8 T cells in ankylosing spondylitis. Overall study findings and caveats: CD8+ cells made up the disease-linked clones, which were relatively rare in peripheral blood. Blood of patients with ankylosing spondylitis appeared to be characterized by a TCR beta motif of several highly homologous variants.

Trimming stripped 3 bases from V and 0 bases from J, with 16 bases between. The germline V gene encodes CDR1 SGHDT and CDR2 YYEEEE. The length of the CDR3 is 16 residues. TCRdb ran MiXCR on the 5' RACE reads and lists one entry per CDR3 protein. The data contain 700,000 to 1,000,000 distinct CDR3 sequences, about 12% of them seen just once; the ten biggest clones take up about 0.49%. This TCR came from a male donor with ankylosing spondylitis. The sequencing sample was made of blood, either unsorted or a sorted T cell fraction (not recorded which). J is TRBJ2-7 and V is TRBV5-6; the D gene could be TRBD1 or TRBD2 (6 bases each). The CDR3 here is CASSSEGPGDSYEQYF. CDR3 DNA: TGTGCCAGCAGCTCGGAGGGCCCAGGGGACTCCTACGAGCAGTACTTC.